This T cell receptor (beta chain) was obtained from a study of blood T cell repertoires in COVID-19. Study background: The United States, Italy and Spain supplied acute and convalescent COVID-19 samples. T cells, B-cell-depleted T cells, or PBMCs provided the cDNA or gDNA that served as material.

This CDR3 is 14 amino acids long. V was clipped by 7 bases and J by 1 base, with 9 bases between them. Germline values: CDR1 SGHKS, CDR2 YYEKEE (reference sequence). As processed by the authors: Reference gene primers were amplified, and this amplification served to estimate nucleated cell counts. The assay was immunoSEQ multiplex PCR, and TCRdb's table has in-frame clones only and misses some. For V, J and clone size, that table is used; D and trimming come from the DNA. Of around 120,000 clones detected, under 80% appear once; the ten largest clones hold 2% to 2.5%. There are a few counts of this clone.

Sequencing used peripheral blood. The source is a man between 65 and 85 years old with acute or convalescent COVID-19. This chain joins TRBV5-5 and TRBJ2-6; D unresolved. The CDR3 loop is CASVSESGANVLTF. The CDR3 DNA follows: TGTGCCAGCGTCTCGGAGTCTGGGGCCAACGTCCTGACTTTC.